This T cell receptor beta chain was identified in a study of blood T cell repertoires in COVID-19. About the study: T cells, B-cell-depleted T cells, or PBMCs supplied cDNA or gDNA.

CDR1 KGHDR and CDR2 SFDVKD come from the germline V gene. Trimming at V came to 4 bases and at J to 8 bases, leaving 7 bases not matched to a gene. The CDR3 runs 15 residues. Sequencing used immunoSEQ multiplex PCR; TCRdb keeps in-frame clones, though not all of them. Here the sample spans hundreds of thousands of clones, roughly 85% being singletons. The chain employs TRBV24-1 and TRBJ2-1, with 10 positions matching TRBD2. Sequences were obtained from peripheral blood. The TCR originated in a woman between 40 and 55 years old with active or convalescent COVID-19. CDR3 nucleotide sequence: TGTGCCACCAGTGAACCTAGCGGGAGTCTGGATGAGCAGTTCTTC. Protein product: CATSEPSGSLDEQFF.